This paragraph reports one T cell receptor beta chain. As yet, its antigen is unknown. These data come from a study of T-cell memory formation after mild COVID-19. Findings and limits, study-wide: CD4/CD8 balance characterized clones contracting day 15 to 85, and CD4+ skew characterized later expanders.

TCRdb re-called the 5' RACE reads with MiXCR, one entry per CDR3 protein. The top ten hold approximately 8.4% of the sample, which has about 440,000 distinct CDR3 sequences, 20% seen once. Trimming took off 1 base at V and 5 bases at J, with 15 bases between the two ends. Germline CDR1 is SEHNR and CDR2 is FQNEAQ (reference sequence). CDR3 length equals 15 residues. This chain uses TRBV7-9 with TRBJ2-7, with D perhaps matching TRBD1 (5 bases). Sequencing was carried out using PBMCs or a T cell subset sorted from them (not recorded which). The sequence derives from an adult woman who had mild COVID-19 (a few samples of this study predate the infection). Cell type and time point are not known. In DNA form, the CDR3 reads TGTGCCAGCAGCTTAGTAAGGCAGGGAATCGACGAGCAGTACTTC. Translating it yields CASSLVRQGIDEQYF.